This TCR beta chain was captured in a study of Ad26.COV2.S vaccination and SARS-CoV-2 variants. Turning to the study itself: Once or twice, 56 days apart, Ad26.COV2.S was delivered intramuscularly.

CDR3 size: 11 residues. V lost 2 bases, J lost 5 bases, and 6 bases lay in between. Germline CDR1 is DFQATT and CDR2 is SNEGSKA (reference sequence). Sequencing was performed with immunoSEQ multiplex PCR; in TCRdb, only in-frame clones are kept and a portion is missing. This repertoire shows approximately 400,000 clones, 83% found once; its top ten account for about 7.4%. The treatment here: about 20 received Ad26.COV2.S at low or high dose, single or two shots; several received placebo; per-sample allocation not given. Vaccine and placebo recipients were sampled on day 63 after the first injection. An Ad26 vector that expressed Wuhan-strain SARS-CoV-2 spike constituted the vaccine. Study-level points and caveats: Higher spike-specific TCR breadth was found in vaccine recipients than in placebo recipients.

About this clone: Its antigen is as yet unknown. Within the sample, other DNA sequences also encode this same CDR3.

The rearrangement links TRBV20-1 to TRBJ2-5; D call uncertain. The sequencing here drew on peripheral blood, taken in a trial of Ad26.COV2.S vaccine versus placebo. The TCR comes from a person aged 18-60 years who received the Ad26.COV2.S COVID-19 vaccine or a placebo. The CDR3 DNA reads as TGCAGTGCTAGACCATTGGAGACCCAGTACTTC. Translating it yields CSARPLETQYF.